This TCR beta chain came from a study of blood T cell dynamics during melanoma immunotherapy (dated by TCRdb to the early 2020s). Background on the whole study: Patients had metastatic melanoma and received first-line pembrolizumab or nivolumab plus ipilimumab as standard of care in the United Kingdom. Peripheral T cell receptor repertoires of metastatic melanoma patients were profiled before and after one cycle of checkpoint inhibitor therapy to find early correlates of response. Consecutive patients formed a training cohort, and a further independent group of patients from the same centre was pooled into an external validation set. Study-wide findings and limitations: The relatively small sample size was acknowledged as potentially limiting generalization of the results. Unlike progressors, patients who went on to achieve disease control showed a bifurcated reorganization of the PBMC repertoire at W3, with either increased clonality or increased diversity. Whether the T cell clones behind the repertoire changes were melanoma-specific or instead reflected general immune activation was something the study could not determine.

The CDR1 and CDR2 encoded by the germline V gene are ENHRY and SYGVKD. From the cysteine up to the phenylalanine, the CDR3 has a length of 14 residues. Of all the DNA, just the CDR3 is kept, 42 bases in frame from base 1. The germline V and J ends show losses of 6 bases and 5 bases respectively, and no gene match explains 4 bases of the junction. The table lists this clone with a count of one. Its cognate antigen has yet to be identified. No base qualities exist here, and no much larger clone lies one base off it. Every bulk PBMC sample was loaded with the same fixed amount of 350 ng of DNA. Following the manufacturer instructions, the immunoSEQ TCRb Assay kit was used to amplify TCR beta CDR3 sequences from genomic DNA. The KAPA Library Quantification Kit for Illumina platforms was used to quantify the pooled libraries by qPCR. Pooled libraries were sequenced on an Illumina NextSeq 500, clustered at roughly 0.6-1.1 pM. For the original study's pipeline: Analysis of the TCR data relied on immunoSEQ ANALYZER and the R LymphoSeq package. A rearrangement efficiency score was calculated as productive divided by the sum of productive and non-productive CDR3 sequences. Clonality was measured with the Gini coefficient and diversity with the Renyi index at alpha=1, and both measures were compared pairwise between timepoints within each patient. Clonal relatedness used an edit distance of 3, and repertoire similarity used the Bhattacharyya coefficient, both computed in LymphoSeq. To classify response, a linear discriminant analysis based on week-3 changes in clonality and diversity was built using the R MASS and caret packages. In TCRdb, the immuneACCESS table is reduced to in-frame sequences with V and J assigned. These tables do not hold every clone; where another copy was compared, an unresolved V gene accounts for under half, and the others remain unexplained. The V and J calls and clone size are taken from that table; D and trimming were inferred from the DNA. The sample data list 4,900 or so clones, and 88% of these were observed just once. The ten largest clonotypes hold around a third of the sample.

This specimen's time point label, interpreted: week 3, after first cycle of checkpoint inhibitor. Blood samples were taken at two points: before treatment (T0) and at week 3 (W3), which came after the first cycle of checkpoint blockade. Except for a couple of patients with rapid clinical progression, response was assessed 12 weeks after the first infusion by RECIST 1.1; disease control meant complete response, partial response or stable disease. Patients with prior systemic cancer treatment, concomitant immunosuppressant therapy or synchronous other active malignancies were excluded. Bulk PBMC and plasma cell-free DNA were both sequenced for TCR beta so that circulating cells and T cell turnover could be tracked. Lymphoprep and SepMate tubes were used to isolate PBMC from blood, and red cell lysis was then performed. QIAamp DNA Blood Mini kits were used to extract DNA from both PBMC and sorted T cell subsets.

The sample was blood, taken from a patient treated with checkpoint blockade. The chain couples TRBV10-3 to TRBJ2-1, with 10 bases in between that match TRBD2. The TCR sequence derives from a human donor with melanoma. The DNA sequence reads TGTGCCATCAGGCAGCGGGAGGGTAACAATGAGCAGTTCTTC. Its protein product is CAIRQREGNNEQFF.